This record concerns one T cell receptor beta chain sequence. Its specificity is not known. Produced via immunoSEQ multiplex PCR; TCRdb's table is partial and in-frame only. The sample contains roughly 200,000 clones, roughly four fifths of which appear only once. The sample comes from a study of cytomegalovirus exposure and HLA in healthy donors. Notes on the study in general: The study found most TCR sequences rare, yet found some public TCRs in many donors.

Germline V gene data show CDR1 as SEHNR and CDR2 as FQNEAQ (reference sequence). This CDR3 is built from 15 residues. V dropped 0 bases and J dropped 4; count of bases not matched to a gene: 2. The sample was PBMCs. This TCR came from a young woman in good health and CMV-seropositive. The chain has TRBV7-9 and TRBJ2-2, with 7 bases lining up with TRBD2. This chain's CDR3 is CASSLAGGSTGELFF. The CDR3, as DNA: TGTGCCAGCAGCTTAGCCGGGGGGAGCACCGGGGAGCTGTTTTTT.